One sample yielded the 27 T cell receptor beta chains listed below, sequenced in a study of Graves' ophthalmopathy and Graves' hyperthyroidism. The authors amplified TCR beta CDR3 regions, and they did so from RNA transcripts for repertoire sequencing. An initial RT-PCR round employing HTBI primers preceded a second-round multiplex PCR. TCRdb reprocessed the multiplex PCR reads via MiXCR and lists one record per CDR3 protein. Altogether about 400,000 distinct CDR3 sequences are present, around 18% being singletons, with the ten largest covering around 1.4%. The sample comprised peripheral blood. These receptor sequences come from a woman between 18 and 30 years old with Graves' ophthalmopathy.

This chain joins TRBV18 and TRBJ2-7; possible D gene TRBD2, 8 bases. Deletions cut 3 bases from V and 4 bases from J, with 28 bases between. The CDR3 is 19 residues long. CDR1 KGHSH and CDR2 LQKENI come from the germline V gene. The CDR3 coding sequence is TGTGCCAGCTCACCTGGGGCCCAAAAATGGCGGGAGGACAGGTACGAGCAGTACTTC. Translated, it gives CASSPGAQKWREDRYEQYF. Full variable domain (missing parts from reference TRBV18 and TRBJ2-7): NAGVMQNPRHLVRRRGQEARLRCSPMKGHSHVYWYRQLPEEGLKFMVYLQKENIIDESGMPKERFSAEFPKEGPSILRIQQVVRGDSAAYFCASSPGAQKWREDRYEQYFGPGTRLTVT.

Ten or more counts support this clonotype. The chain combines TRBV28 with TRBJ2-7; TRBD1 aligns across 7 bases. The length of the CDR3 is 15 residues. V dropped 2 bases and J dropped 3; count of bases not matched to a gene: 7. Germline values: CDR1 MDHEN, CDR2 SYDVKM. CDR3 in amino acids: CASSLLWTGGYEQYF. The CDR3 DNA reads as TGTGCCAGCAGTTTACTATGGACAGGAGGCTACGAGCAGTACTTC. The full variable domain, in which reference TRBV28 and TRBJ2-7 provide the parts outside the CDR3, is DVKVTQSSRYLVKRTGEKVFLECVQDMDHENMFWYRQDPGLGLRLIYFSYDVKMKEKGDIPEGYSVSREKKERFSLILESASTNQTSMYLCASSLLWTGGYEQYFGPGTRLTVT.

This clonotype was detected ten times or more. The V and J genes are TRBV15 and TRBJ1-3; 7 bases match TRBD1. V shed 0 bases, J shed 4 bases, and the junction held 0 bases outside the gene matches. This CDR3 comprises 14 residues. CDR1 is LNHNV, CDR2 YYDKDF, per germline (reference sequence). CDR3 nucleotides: TGTGCCACCAGCAGAGAACAGGGGGGAAACACCATATATTTT. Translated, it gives CATSREQGGNTIYF. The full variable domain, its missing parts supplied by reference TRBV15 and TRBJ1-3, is DAMVIQNPRYQVTQFGKPVTLSCSQTLNHNVMYWYQQKSSQAPKLLFHYYDKDFNNEADTPDNFQSRRPNTSFCFLDIRSPGLGDTAMYLCATSREQGGNTIYFGEGSWLTVV.

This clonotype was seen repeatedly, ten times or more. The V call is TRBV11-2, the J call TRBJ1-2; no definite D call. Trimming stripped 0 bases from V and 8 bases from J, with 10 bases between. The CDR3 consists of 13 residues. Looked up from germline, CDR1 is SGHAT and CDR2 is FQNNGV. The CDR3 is CASSLEAGGGYTF. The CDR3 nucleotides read TGTGCCAGCAGCTTAGAGGCAGGCGGCGGCTACACCTTC.

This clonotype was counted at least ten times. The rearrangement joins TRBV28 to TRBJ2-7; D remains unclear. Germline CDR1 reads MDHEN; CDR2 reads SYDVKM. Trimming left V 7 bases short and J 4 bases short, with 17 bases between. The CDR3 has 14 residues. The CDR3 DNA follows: TGTGCCAGCACCCAACGAGGTCCACGGTACGAGCAGTACTTC. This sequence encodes CASTQRGPRYEQYF. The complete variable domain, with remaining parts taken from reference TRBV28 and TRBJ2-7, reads DVKVTQSSRYLVKRTGEKVFLECVQDMDHENMFWYRQDPGLGLRLIYFSYDVKMKEKGDIPEGYSVSREKKERFSLILESASTNQTSMYLCASTQRGPRYEQYFGPGTRLTVT.

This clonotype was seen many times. The CDR3 nucleotides are TGTGCCAGCAGCTCCGGGACCCGACAACTCAATCAGCCCCAGCATTTT. Protein product: CASSSGTRQLNQPQHF. This chain uses TRBV6-1 with TRBJ1-5, with D perhaps TRBD1 (5 bases). The CDR3 sequence is 16 residues long. Germline lookup yields CDR1 MNHNS and CDR2 SASEGT. The V gene lost 6 bases and the J gene lost 3 bases, with 18 bases spanning the gap.

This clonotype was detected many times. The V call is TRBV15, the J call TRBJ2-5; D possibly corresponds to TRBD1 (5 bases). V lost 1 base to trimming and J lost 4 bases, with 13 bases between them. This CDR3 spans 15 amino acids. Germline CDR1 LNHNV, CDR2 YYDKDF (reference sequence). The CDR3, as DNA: TGTGCCACCAGCAGAGTTTTCAGGGTCGGAGAGACCCAGTACTTC. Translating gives CATSRVFRVGETQYF.

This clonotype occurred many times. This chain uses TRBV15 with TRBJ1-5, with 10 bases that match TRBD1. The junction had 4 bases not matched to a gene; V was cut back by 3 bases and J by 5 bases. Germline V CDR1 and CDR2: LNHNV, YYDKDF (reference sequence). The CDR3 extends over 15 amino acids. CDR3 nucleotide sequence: TGTGCCACCAGCAGGCCCGGGACAGGGGATCAGCCCCAGCATTTT. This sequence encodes CATSRPGTGDQPQHF.

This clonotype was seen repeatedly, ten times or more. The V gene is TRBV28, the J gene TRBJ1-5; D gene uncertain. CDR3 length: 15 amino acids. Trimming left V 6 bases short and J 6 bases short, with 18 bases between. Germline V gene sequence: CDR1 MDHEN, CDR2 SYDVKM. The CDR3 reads CASSHPVTRLQPQHF. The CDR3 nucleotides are TGTGCCAGCAGCCACCCAGTGACAAGACTTCAGCCCCAGCATTTT.

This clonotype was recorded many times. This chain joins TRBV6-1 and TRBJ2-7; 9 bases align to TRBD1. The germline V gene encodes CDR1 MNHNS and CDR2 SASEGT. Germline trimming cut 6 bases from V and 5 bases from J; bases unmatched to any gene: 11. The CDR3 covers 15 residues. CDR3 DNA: TGTGCCAGCAGCCCATTCGGGACAGGGTTGGACGAGCAGTACTTC. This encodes CASSPFGTGLDEQYF.

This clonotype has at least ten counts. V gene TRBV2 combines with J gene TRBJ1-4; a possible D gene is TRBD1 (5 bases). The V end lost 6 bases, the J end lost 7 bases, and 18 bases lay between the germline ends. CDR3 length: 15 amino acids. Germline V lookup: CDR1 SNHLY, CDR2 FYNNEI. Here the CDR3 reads CASSRGILEGEKLFF. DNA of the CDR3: TGTGCCAGCAGCCGGGGGATACTCGAGGGTGAAAAACTGTTTTTT.

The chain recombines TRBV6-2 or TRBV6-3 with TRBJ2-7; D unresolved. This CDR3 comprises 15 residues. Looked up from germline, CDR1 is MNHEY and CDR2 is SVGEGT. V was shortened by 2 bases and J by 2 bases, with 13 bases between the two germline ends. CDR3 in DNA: TGTGCCAGCAGTTACCTCCAGTCTTCAGCCTACGAGCAGTACTTC. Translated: CASSYLQSSAYEQYF.

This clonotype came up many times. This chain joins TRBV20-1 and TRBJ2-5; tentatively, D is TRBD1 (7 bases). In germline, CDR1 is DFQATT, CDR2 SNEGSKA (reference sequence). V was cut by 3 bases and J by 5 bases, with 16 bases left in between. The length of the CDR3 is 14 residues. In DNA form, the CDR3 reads TGCAGTGCTAGGTACAGGGGAGGTAGCGAGACCCAGTACTTC. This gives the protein CSARYRGGSETQYF.

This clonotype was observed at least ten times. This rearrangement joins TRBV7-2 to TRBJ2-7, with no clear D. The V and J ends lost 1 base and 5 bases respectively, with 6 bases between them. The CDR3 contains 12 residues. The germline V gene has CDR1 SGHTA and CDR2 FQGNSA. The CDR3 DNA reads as TGTGCCAGCAGCTTAGTATTTAACGAGCAGTACTTC. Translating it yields CASSLVFNEQYF.

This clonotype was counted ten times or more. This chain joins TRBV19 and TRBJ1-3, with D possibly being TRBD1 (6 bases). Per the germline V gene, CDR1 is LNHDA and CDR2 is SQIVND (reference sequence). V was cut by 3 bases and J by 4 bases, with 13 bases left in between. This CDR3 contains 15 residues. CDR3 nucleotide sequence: TGTGCCAGTAGTATCGGGGGCCTAAGAGGAAACACCATATATTTT. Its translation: CASSIGGLRGNTIYF.

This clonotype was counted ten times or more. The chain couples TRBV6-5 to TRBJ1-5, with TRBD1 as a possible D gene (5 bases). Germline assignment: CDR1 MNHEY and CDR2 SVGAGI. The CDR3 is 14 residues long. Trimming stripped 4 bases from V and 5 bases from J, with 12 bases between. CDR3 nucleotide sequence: TGTGCCAGCAGTTCCACGGGGCCTCATCAGCCCCAGCATTTT. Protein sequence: CASSSTGPHQPQHF.

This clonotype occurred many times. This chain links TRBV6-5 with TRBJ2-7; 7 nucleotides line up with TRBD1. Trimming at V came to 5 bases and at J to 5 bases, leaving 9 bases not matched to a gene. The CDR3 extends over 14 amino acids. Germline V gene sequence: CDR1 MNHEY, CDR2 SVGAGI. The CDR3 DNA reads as TGTGCCAGCAGTCCGCGGACAGGCAGGAACGAGCAGTACTTC. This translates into CASSPRTGRNEQYF.

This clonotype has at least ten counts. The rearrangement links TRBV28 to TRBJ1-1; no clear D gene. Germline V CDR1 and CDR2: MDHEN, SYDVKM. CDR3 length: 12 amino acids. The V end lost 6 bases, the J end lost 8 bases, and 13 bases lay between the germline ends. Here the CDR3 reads CASRSPVKEAFF. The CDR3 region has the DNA TGTGCCAGCAGGAGCCCAGTGAAAGAAGCTTTCTTT.

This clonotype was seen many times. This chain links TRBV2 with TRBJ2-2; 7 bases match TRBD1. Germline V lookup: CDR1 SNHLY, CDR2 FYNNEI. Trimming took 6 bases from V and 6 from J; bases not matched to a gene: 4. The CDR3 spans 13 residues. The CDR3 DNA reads TGTGCCAGCAGACCTACAGGGGCCGGGGAGCTGTTTTTT. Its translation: CASRPTGAGELFF. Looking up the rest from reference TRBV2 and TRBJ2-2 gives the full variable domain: EPEVTQTPSHQVTQMGQEVILRCVPISNHLYFYWYRQILGQKVEFLVSFYNNEISEKSEIFDDQFSVERPDGSNFTLKIRSTKLEDSAMYFCASRPTGAGELFFGEGSRLTVL.

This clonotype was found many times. CDR3 amino acids: CASRGVGGYTGELFF. Here the CDR3 DNA reads TGTGCCAGTAGGGGCGTCGGGGGCTACACCGGGGAGCTGTTTTTT. V and J are TRBV19 and TRBJ2-2; either TRBD1 or TRBD2 may supply D (6 bases each). This CDR3 comprises 15 residues. Per the germline V gene, CDR1 is LNHDA and CDR2 is SQIVND (reference sequence). Deletions cut 6 bases from V and 3 bases from J, with 14 bases between.

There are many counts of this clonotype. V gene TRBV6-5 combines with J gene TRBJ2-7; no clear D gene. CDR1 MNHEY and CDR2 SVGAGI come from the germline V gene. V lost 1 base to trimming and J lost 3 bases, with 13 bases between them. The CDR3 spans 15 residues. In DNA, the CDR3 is TGTGCCAGCAGTTACTTGGTGGCCTCGAACTACGAGCAGTACTTC. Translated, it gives CASSYLVASNYEQYF.

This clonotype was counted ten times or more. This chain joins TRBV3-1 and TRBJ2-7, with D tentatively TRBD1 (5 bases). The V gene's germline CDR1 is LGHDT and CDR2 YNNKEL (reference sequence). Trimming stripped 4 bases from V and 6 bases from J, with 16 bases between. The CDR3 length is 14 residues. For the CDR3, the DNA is TGTGCCAGCAGCCCGCGACAGTCCGTTAGCGAGCAGTACTTC. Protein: CASSPRQSVSEQYF.

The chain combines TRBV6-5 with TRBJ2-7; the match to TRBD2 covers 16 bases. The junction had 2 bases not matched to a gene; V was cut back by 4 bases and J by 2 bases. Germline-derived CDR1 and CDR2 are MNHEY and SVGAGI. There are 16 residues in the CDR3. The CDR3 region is CASSSGTSGRAYEQYF. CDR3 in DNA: TGTGCCAGCAGTTCCGGGACTAGCGGGAGGGCCTACGAGCAGTACTTC.

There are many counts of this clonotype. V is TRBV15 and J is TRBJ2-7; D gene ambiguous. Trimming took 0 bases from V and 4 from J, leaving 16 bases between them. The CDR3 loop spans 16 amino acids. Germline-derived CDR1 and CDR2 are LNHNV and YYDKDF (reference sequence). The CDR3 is CATSRDRAALSYEQYF. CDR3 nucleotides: TGTGCCACCAGCAGAGATCGGGCGGCCCTGTCGTACGAGCAGTACTTC.

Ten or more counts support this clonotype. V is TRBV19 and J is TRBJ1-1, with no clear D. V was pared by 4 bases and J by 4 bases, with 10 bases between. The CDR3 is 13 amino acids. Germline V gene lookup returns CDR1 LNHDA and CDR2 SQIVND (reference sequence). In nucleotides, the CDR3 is TGTGCCAGTAGTACGACCGCCAGCACTGAAGCTTTCTTT. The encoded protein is CASSTTASTEAFF.

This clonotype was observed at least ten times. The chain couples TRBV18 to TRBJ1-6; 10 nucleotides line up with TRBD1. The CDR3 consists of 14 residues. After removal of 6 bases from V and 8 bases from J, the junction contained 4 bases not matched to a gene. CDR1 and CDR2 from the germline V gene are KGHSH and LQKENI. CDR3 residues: CASSRDRGDSPLHF. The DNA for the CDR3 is TGTGCCAGCTCTCGGGACAGGGGAGATTCACCCCTCCACTTT.

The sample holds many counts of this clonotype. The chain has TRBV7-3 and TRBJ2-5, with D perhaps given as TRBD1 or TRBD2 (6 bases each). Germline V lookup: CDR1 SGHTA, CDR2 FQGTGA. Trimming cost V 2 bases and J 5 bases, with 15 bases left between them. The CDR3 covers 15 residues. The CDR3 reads CASSLLGGQQETQYF. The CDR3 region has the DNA TGTGCCAGCAGCTTACTCGGGGGCCAGCAGGAGACCCAGTACTTC. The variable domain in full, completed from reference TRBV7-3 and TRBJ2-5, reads GAGVSQTPSNKVTEKGKYVELRCDPISGHTALYWYRQSLGQGPEFLIYFQGTGAADDSGLPNDRFFAVRPEGSVSTLKIQRTERGDSAVYLCASSLLGGQQETQYFGPGTRLLVL.